These 8 T cell receptor beta chains share one sample of origin, sequenced in a study of radiotherapy plus CTLA-4 blockade in lung cancer. Profiling relied on immunoSEQ multiplex PCR, and the TCRdb table lists in-frame clones only, not all of them. The repertoire holds more than 80,000 clones, with under 90% as singletons. Sequences were derived from peripheral blood, sampled from a patient treated with radiotherapy plus ipilimumab. The receptors shown here come from a human donor with non-small cell lung cancer that progressed on radiotherapy plus ipilimumab. Some clones in this sample may be carry-over from other donors' samples.

V gene TRBV29-1 combines with J gene TRBJ1-1, with a possible D match to TRBD1 (6 bases). The CDR3 contains 12 residues. The germline V and J ends were trimmed by 6 bases and 10 bases, with 18 bases remaining between them. CDR1 is SQVTM and CDR2 is ANQGSEA in the germline V gene. For the CDR3, the DNA is TGCAGCGTATTCCAAGGGGGGGATTCAGCTTTCTTT. The encoded protein is CSVFQGGDSAFF.

In its sample, this clone was seen once. Compared with germline, one end of the junction differs, possibly owing to a read error. The gene calls are TRBV28 and TRBJ2-7, with 11 nucleotides matching TRBD2. The germline gives CDR1 MDHEN, CDR2 SYDVKM. The CDR3 consists of 18 residues. DNA of the CDR3: TGTGCCAGCAGCTTATTTCTAGCGGGGGGCCTCGTTTCCTACGAGCAGTACTTC. This encodes CASSLFLAGGLVSYEQYF.

The chain combines TRBV4-2 with TRBJ1-1; D uncertain. The CDR3 has 14 residues. From germline, CDR1 is LGHNA and CDR2 YNFKEQ. Trimming took 1 base from V and 3 from J, leaving 9 bases between them. For the CDR3, the DNA is TGTGCCAGCAGCCAAGCTCATGGGGACACTGAAGCTTTCTTT. As protein: CASSQAHGDTEAFF.

This rearrangement joins TRBV7-2 to TRBJ2-7, with TRBD1 matching 9 bases. The length of the CDR3 is 15 residues. V trimming: 4 bases; J trimming: 5 bases; junction bases outside the gene matches: 9. Germline assignment: CDR1 SGHTA and CDR2 FQGNSA. CDR3 amino acids: CASSWWTGDGHEQYF. The DNA of the CDR3 is TGTGCCAGCAGCTGGTGGACAGGGGACGGTCACGAGCAGTACTTC.

V and J are TRBV5-6 and TRBJ2-7; TRBD1 matches at 8 bases. The CDR3 consists of 14 residues. The V and J ends lost 4 bases and 4 bases, in that order; junction bases with no gene match: 7. Germline V gene data show CDR1 as SGHDT and CDR2 as YYEEEE. In DNA form, the CDR3 reads TGTGCCAGCAGCCCCGGACAGGGACCTTACGAGCAGTACTTC. Protein sequence: CASSPGQGPYEQYF.

The rearrangement joins TRBV6-1 to TRBJ2-7; unclear D gene. V gave up 5 bases and J gave up 0 bases, with 11 bases separating them. Germline V gene data show CDR1 as MNHNS and CDR2 as SASEGT. The CDR3 is 14 residues long. CDR3 loop: CASSRAPDSYEQYF. The CDR3 DNA reads TGTGCCAGCAGTCGGGCCCCGGACTCCTACGAGCAGTACTTC.

This chain joins TRBV27 and TRBJ1-3; D perhaps matches TRBD1 (6 bases). The CDR3 runs to 16 residues. Trimming stripped 6 bases from V and 7 bases from J, with 22 bases between. CDR1 and CDR2 (germline): MNHEY, SMNVEV (reference sequence). As DNA, the CDR3 is TGTGCCAGCAGACCCTTCGGAGACAGGAAGGGCAACACCATATATTTT. It yields the protein CASRPFGDRKGNTIYF.

The chain recombines TRBV5-6 with TRBJ2-5, with no clear D. Germline CDR1 is SGHDT and CDR2 is YYEEEE. Between the trimmed V and J ends, which lost 0 bases and 7 bases, there was a span of 4 bases. There are 11 residues in the CDR3. CDR3 loop: CASSLEGTQYF. The CDR3 nucleotides are TGTGCCAGCAGCTTGGAAGGGACCCAGTACTTC.